This T cell receptor (beta chain) was observed in a study of blood T cell repertoires in COVID-19. Looking at the study overall: The United States, Italy and Spain were the sources of the acute and convalescent COVID-19 samples. From T cells, B-cell-depleted T cells, or PBMCs came the material, which was cDNA or gDNA.

CDR3 size: 13 residues. From germline, CDR1 is LNHDA and CDR2 SQIVND (reference sequence). Deletions cut 3 bases from V and 2 bases from J, with 7 bases between. Original methodology: Counts of nucleated cells, estimated from reference gene primer amplification, were obtained. Measured with immunoSEQ multiplex PCR; TCRdb has only the in-frame clones, and not every one. V and J calls and clone size are given by that table; D and trimming were obtained from the DNA. Among fewer than 250,000 clones listed, around four fifths were seen once. Sequencing was done on a sample of peripheral blood. The chain is built from TRBV19 and TRBJ1-2; no clear D. The TCR sequence derives from a woman aged 50 to 65 with acute or convalescent COVID-19. Written as DNA, the CDR3 is TGTGCCAGTAGTATCCTAACCAACTATGGCTACACCTTC. As protein: CASSILTNYGYTF.